This is a list of T cell receptor beta chains from one sample in a study of blood T cell repertoires in COVID-19. TCRdb keeps only in-frame clones here, not all; method: immunoSEQ multiplex PCR. The sample records roughly 220,000 clones, 90% being singletons. Sequenced input: PBMCs or T cells enriched from blood (not recorded which). All receptors derive from a young man who had been exposed to COVID-19. Each CDR3 is given with its conserved first and last residue. D genes are given only for firm matches. The size entry is marked missing in some rows and otherwise reads once, few, many or a size class.

>TRBV2|TRBJ2-3|TRBD2|.
CASKRDLGRGGRADTQYF
TGTGCCAGCAAACGCGACCTGGGGCGGGGGGGCCGCGCAGATACGCAGTATTTT
>TRBV28|TRBJ1-5|TRBD1|.
CASRRQGASQPQHF
TGTGCCAGCAGACGACAGGGGGCTAGTCAGCCCCAGCATTTT
>TRBV7-2|TRBJ1-1|.|once
CASSLGLRGGEAFF
TGTGCCAGCAGCTTAGGTTTAAGGGGGGGTGAAGCTTTCTTT
>TRBV5-1|TRBJ2-3|TRBD2|.
CASSSGLASNTDTQYF
TGCGCCAGCAGCTCCGGACTAGCCTCAAACACAGATACGCAGTATTTT
>TRBV18|TRBJ2-1|TRBD2|.
CASSTTSGSDNEQFF
TGTGCCAGCTCAACCACTAGCGGGAGTGACAATGAGCAGTTCTTC
>TRBV7-3|TRBJ2-1|TRBD1|.
CASSPDRAGGNEQFF
TGTGCCAGCAGCCCAGACAGGGCCGGAGGCAATGAGCAGTTCTTC
>TRBV27|TRBJ2-7|TRBD1|.
CASRPRQGGEQYF
TGTGCCAGCAGGCCCAGACAGGGCGGCGAGCAGTACTTC
>TRBV15|TRBJ1-1|.|.
CATSRGEYAEAFF
TGTGCCACCAGCAGAGGAGAGTATGCAGAAGCTTTCTTT
>TRBV18|TRBJ2-7|TRBD2|.
CASSPTGGGPTYEQYF
TGTGCCAGCTCACCAACGGGGGGGGGCCCTACCTACGAGCAGTACTTC
>TRBV10-3|TRBJ2-7|TRBD1|.
CAIRPGTGVSYEQYF
TGTGCCATCAGACCCGGGACAGGGGTATCCTACGAGCAGTACTTC
>TRBV2|TRBJ1-2|.|.
CASARGIDLANYGYTF
TGTGCCAGCGCCCGGGGGATCGACCTAGCTAACTATGGCTACACCTTC
>TRBV6-5|TRBJ1-2|.|.
CASSYSGAGWDGYTF
TGTGCCAGCAGTTACTCGGGTGCAGGGTGGGATGGCTACACCTTC
>TRBV19|TRBJ2-5|.|.
CASSATGQETQYF
TGTGCCAGTAGCGCTACAGGCCAGGAGACCCAGTACTTC
>TRBV2|TRBJ1-2|.|.
CASIWVRGTELYGYTF
TGTGCCAGCATTTGGGTGCGGGGGACGGAACTCTATGGCTACACCTTC
>TRBV4-3|TRBJ1-2|TRBD1|once
CASSWTGGAYGYTF
TGCGCCAGCAGCTGGACAGGGGGCGCGTATGGCTACACCTTC